The 26 T cell receptor beta chains below all came from one sample that was sequenced in a study of CD8+CD57+ T cells in acquired aplastic anemia. In patients chosen for sequencing, flow cytometry had shown CD8+CD57+ cell expansion. The template for TCR beta VDJ and CDR3 sequence profiling was genomic DNA. In TCRdb, the reads were re-called with MiXCR into one record per CDR3 protein. This sample has 450,000 to 550,000 distinct CDR3 sequences; around 32% occur once, and the top ten carry less than 0.85%. Source material: sorted CD4+, CD8+, or CD8+CD57+ T cells (not recorded which) from PBMCs. The origin of the receptors is a human donor with aplastic anemia.

The chain carries TRBV25-1 and TRBJ2-7; tentative D call: TRBD1 (6 bases). Per germline, CDR1 MGHDK and CDR2 SYGVNS. The V gene lost 6 bases and the J gene lost 3 bases, with 18 bases spanning the gap. This CDR3 region has 15 residues. The CDR3 here is CASSLSGSGDYEQYF. The CDR3 DNA is TGTGCCAGCAGCTTATCAGGGTCAGGGGACTACGAGCAGTACTTC.

At least ten counts were recorded for this clonotype. This chain joins TRBV6-5 and TRBJ1-2, with 7 nucleotides matching TRBD1. V dropped 0 bases and J dropped 7; count of bases not matched to a gene: 5. Germline-derived CDR1 and CDR2 are MNHEY and SVGAGI. The CDR3 totals 14 residues. The CDR3 region is CASSYSRQGAGYTF. The CDR3 coding sequence is TGTGCCAGCAGTTACTCCCGACAGGGAGCTGGCTACACCTTC.

This clonotype was counted only a few times. The chain carries TRBV20-1 and TRBJ2-1; perhaps TRBD2 as D (7 bases). The V gene lost 5 bases and the J gene lost 8 bases, with 10 bases spanning the gap. Germline V gives CDR1 DFQATT, CDR2 SNEGSKA (reference sequence). The CDR3 has 11 residues. CDR3 in amino acids: CSAGGGDEQFF. The CDR3 nucleotides are TGCAGTGCTGGCGGGGGCGATGAGCAGTTCTTC.

This clonotype was detected many times. The chain recombines TRBV7-9 with TRBJ1-1; D is unresolved. CDR1 and CDR2 (germline): SEHNR, FQNEAQ (reference sequence). CDR3 length: 12 residues. The V and J ends lost 1 base and 7 bases respectively, with 7 bases between them. CDR3 DNA: TGTGCCAGCAGCTTAGGAGAGATTGAAGCTTTCTTT. This translates into CASSLGEIEAFF.

This clonotype was observed many times. CDR3 DNA: TGTGCCAGTAGGAGGGACAGCCCCAACTATGGCTACACCTTC. It codes for CASRRDSPNYGYTF. This sequence joins TRBV19 and TRBJ1-2; 7 bases match TRBD1. Trimming cost V 6 bases and J 2 bases; bases outside gene matches: 6. Germline V lookup: CDR1 LNHDA, CDR2 SQIVND (reference sequence). The CDR3 is made up of 14 amino acids. Based on the CDR3 plus reference TRBV19 and TRBJ1-2, the full variable domain is DGGITQSPKYLFRKEGQNVTLSCEQNLNHDAMYWYRQDPGQGLRLIYYSQIVNDFQKGDIAEGYSVSREKKESFPLTVTSAQKNPTAFYLCASRRDSPNYGYTFGSGTRLTVV.

In its sample, this clonotype was seen a few times. V is TRBV7-2 and J is TRBJ1-1; the D gene is possibly TRBD1 (5 bases). Germline values: CDR1 SGHTA, CDR2 FQGNSA. V was cut by 1 base and J by 4 bases, with 13 bases left in between. The CDR3 consists of 15 residues. Here the CDR3 reads CASSLVSGSGTEAFF. Here the CDR3 DNA reads TGTGCCAGCAGCTTAGTCTCAGGGTCAGGCACTGAAGCTTTCTTT.

V gene TRBV10-3 combines with J gene TRBJ1-2, with D possibly TRBD1 on 6 matching bases. The CDR3 has 14 amino acids. V shed 5 bases and J shed 7 bases, with 17 bases lying between them. The germline V gene encodes CDR1 ENHRY and CDR2 SYGVKD. In DNA form, the CDR3 reads TGTGCCATCAGTTACTTCGGGACAAACCTTGGCTACACCTTC. The encoded protein is CAISYFGTNLGYTF.

CDR3 protein: CSARDEGGSYNEQFF. The DNA of the CDR3 is TGCAGTGCTAGAGATGAGGGGGGCTCCTACAATGAGCAGTTCTTC. The chain uses TRBV20-1 and TRBJ2-1, with D perhaps assigned TRBD1 or TRBD2 (6 bases each). V was trimmed by 0 bases and J by 0 bases, leaving 9 bases between them. CDR1 and CDR2 from the germline V gene are DFQATT and SNEGSKA (reference sequence). The CDR3 runs to 15 residues.

CDR3 sequence: CASSGPDRGHYGYTF. In DNA, the CDR3 is TGTGCCAGCAGCGGGCCGGACAGGGGTCACTATGGCTACACCTTC. This chain joins TRBV7-9 and TRBJ1-2; 9 nucleotides line up with TRBD1. CDR1 is SEHNR, CDR2 FQNEAQ, per germline (reference sequence). Unmatched junction bases numbered 7, after V lost 5 bases and J lost 3 bases. This CDR3 is 15 amino acids long.

This clonotype was detected ten times or more. The rearrangement links TRBV10-3 to TRBJ1-1, with D possibly being TRBD1 (6 bases). CDR3 length: 13 residues. The germline V gene has CDR1 ENHRY and CDR2 SYGVKD. Between the trimmed V and J ends, which lost 7 bases and 3 bases, there was a span of 12 bases. The CDR3 DNA sequence: TGTGCCATCAATCAGGGACACGACACTGAAGCTTTCTTT. It yields the protein CAINQGHDTEAFF.

This clonotype showed up just a few times. The V call is TRBV5-1, the J call TRBJ2-5; D unclear. The CDR3 loop spans 13 amino acids. Trimming left V 5 bases short and J 1 base short, with 9 bases between. Germline values: CDR1 SGHRS, CDR2 YFSETQ. CDR3 sequence (DNA): TGCGCCAGCAGAGACTTGGGCCAAGAGACCCAGTACTTC. Residues: CASRDLGQETQYF.

This clonotype was counted ten times or more. The J gene is TRBJ1-2, the V gene TRBV20-1; D is perhaps TRBD1 (6 bases). Germline CDR1 DFQATT, CDR2 SNEGSKA (reference sequence). V gave up 0 bases and J gave up 3 bases, with 11 bases separating them. The CDR3 loop spans 14 amino acids. The CDR3 sequence: CSARDPQGYYGYTF. The DNA for the CDR3 is TGCAGTGCTAGAGATCCCCAGGGGTACTATGGCTACACCTTC.

This clonotype was counted many times. The chain recombines TRBV2 with TRBJ1-5; maybe TRBD1 (5 bases). This CDR3 is built from 15 residues. In germline, CDR1 is SNHLY, CDR2 FYNNEI. V gave up 3 bases and J gave up 4 bases, with 13 bases separating them. In nucleotides, the CDR3 is TGTGCCAGCAGTGACCGGAAGACAGCGAATCAGCCCCAGCATTTT. It yields the protein CASSDRKTANQPQHF. The complete variable domain, with remaining parts taken from reference TRBV2 and TRBJ1-5, reads EPEVTQTPSHQVTQMGQEVILRCVPISNHLYFYWYRQILGQKVEFLVSFYNNEISEKSEIFDDQFSVERPDGSNFTLKIRSTKLEDSAMYFCASSDRKTANQPQHFGDGTRLSIL.

This clonotype appeared many times. The rearrangement uses TRBV29-1 and TRBJ1-1; no definite D call. Between the trimmed V and J ends, which lost 7 bases and 6 bases, there was a span of 15 bases. The CDR3 extends over 12 amino acids. CDR1 is SQVTM, CDR2 ANQGSEA, per germline. The CDR3 here is CSATSFDAEAFF. The CDR3 region has the DNA TGCAGCGCTACGTCCTTCGACGCTGAAGCTTTCTTT.

This clonotype was detected only a few times. The CDR3 bases are TGCAGGGACACAGGGTCCGGCTACACCTTC. Translating gives CRDTGSGYTF. V is TRBV29-1 and J is TRBJ1-2, with TRBD1 as a possible D gene (6 bases). The germline CDR1 and CDR2 sequences are SQVTM and ANQGSEA. CDR3 length: 10 residues.

The chain links TRBV20-1 to TRBJ2-5; 14 nucleotides match TRBD2. This CDR3 is built from 16 residues. Losses at the gene ends were 1 base for V and 5 bases for J; bases not matched to a gene: 6. Per the germline V gene, CDR1 is DFQATT and CDR2 is SNEGSKA (reference sequence). CDR3 DNA sequence: TGCAGTGCTAGAGGTCAGGGACTAGCGGGAGTGGAGACCCAGTACTTC. Translating gives CSARGQGLAGVETQYF.

This clonotype was observed a few times. V and J are TRBV7-3 and TRBJ2-1, with 11 bases fitting TRBD2. Unmatched junction bases numbered 13, after V lost 0 bases and J lost 6 bases. This CDR3 is 19 amino acids long. Germline V gene lookup returns CDR1 SGHTA and CDR2 FQGTGA. The CDR3 DNA reads TGTGCCAGCAGCTTAACGCTGATGGTAGCGGGAGGGCCTGGCAATGAGCAGTTCTTC. As protein: CASSLTLMVAGGPGNEQFF.

There are many counts of this clonotype. The chain uses TRBV2 and TRBJ2-5, with 10 positions matching TRBD1. Germline CDR1 SNHLY, CDR2 FYNNEI. V was pared by 6 bases and J by 4 bases, with 5 bases of the junction left unmatched. The CDR3 has 14 amino acids. CDR3 nucleotide sequence: TGTGCCAGCAGGAGGACAGGGGGGCTAGAGACCCAGTACTTC. Protein sequence: CASRRTGGLETQYF.

V and J are TRBV10-3 and TRBJ2-3; tentatively, D is TRBD1 (5 bases). CDR3 length: 12 amino acids. From germline, CDR1 is ENHRY and CDR2 SYGVKD. Trimming stripped 6 bases from V and 4 bases from J, with 8 bases between. In nucleotides, the CDR3 is TGTGCCATCAGAGAAGGGGCAGATACGCAGTATTTT. The encoded protein is CAIREGADTQYF.

This clonotype showed up many times. The chain recombines TRBV5-1 with TRBJ2-7, with 7 bases that match TRBD2. J was trimmed by 7 bases and V by 4 bases; bases with no gene match: 5. There are 12 residues in the CDR3. The V gene's germline CDR1 is SGHRS and CDR2 YFSETQ. CDR3 in amino acids: CASSGGTTEQYF. CDR3 nucleotide sequence: TGCGCCAGCAGCGGTGGGACTACGGAGCAGTACTTC.

The chain recombines TRBV5-6 with TRBJ2-5, with a tentative D call TRBD1 (6 bases). Germline lookup yields CDR1 SGHDT and CDR2 YYEEEE. This CDR3 is built from 16 residues. V lost 2 bases and J 5 bases, leaving 19 bases between the germline ends. CDR3: CASSLQKRAQGETQYF. The CDR3 DNA follows: TGTGCCAGCAGCTTACAAAAAAGAGCCCAGGGGGAGACCCAGTACTTC.

The J gene is TRBJ2-5, the V gene TRBV11-2; 10 bases line up with TRBD2. CDR1 and CDR2 (germline): SGHAT, FQNNGV. The CDR3 runs 17 residues. V trimming: 5 bases; J trimming: 0 bases; junction bases outside the gene matches: 9. CDR3 protein: CASSTRWLAGDQETQYF. Here the CDR3 DNA reads TGTGCCAGCAGCACCCGGTGGCTAGCGGGGGACCAAGAGACCCAGTACTTC.

This clonotype was seen a handful of times. The J gene is TRBJ1-2, the V gene TRBV5-4; possible D gene TRBD1, 5 bases. The CDR3 runs to 14 residues. Trimming cost V 0 bases and J 6 bases, with 12 bases left between them. The germline V gene encodes CDR1 SGHNT and CDR2 YYREEE (reference sequence). The CDR3 DNA follows: TGTGCCAGCAGCTTGGATGCCCAGGGACATGGCTACACCTTC. Translated, it gives CASSLDAQGHGYTF.

Turning to this clonotype: A much larger clone differs by one base, so this may be a read error. The J gene is TRBJ1-5, the V gene TRBV20-1; no definite D call. The length of the CDR3 is 15 residues. The V gene's germline CDR1 is DFQATT and CDR2 SNEGSKA (reference sequence). CDR3 sequence reads: CSARDTGFSNQPRHF. CDR3 nucleotide sequence: TGCAGTGCTAGAGATACGGGCTTTAGCAATCAGCCCCGGCATTTT.

The chain joins TRBV20-1 to TRBJ1-1; D gene unclear. CDR1 and CDR2 (germline): DFQATT, SNEGSKA (reference sequence). Between the trimmed V and J ends, which lost 5 bases and 0 bases, there was a span of 10 bases. CDR3 length: 13 residues. The CDR3, as DNA: TGCAGTGCTCTTAGCTCAATGAACACTGAAGCTTTCTTT. It encodes CSALSSMNTEAFF.

The chain joins TRBV7-3 to TRBJ2-1; TRBD2 might be the D (6 bases). V lost 9 bases and J lost 3, with 15 bases in between. The germline gives CDR1 SGHTA, CDR2 FQGTGA. The CDR3 length is 14 residues. Here the CDR3 reads CASRAAGGYNEQFF. In DNA, the CDR3 is TGTGCCAGTCGGGCTGCCGGGGGCTACAATGAGCAGTTCTTC. Full variable domain (remainder filled in from reference TRBV7-3 and TRBJ2-1): GAGVSQTPSNKVTEKGKYVELRCDPISGHTALYWYRQSLGQGPEFLIYFQGTGAADDSGLPNDRFFAVRPEGSVSTLKIQRTERGDSAVYLCASRAAGGYNEQFFGPGTRLTVL.